This T cell receptor (beta chain) was documented in a study of T cell responses to AZD1222 COVID-19 vaccine. Generated by immunoSEQ multiplex PCR, the TCRdb table keeps only in-frame clones and is missing some. Of roughly 120,000 clones in the sample, roughly 87% were seen once. This CDR3 is built from 13 residues. Germline CDR1 reads SEHNR; CDR2 reads FQNEAQ (reference sequence). With V trimmed by 7 bases and J by 8 bases, 6 bases remained unmatched. This clone has a single count. Material: peripheral blood, obtained on day 0 of AZD1222 vaccination. This chain links TRBV7-9 with TRBJ2-1, with 9 bases matching TRBD2. This TCR came from an adult in good health. In nucleotides, the CDR3 is TGTGCCAGCATGTCTAGCGGGGTCTATGAGCAGTTCTTC. This encodes CASMSSGVYEQFF.